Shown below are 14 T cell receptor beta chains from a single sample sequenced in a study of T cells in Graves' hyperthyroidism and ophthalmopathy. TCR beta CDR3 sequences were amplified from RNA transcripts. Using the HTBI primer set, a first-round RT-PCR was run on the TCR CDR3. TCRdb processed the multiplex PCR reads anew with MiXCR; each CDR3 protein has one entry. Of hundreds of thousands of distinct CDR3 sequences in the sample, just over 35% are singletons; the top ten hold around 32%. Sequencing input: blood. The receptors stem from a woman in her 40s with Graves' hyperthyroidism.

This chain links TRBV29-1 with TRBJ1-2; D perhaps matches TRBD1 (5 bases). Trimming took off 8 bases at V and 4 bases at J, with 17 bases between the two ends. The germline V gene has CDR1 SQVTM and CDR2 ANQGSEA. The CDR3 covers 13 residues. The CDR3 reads CSLTGDHRYGYTF. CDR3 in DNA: TGCAGCTTGACGGGGGATCACCGCTATGGCTACACCTTC.

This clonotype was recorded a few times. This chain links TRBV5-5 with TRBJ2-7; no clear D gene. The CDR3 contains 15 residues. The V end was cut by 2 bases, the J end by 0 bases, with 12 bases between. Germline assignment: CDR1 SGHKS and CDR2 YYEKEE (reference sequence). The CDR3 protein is CASSFVERSSYEQYF. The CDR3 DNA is TGTGCCAGCAGCTTCGTGGAAAGGAGCTCCTACGAGCAGTACTTC.

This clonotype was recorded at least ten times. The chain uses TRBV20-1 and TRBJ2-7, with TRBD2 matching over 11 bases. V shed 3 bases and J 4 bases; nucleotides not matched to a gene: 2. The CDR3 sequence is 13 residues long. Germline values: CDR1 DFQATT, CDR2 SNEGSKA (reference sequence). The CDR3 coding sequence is TGCAGTGCTAGGGGACTAGCGGCTTACGAGCAGTACTTC. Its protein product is CSARGLAAYEQYF.

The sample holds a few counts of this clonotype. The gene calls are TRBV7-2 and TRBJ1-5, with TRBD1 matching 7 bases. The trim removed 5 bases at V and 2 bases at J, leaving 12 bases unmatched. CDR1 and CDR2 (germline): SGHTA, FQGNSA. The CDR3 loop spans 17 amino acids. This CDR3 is CASSLLSSGTGNQPQHF. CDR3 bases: TGTGCCAGCAGCCTACTATCTAGCGGGACAGGCAATCAGCCCCAGCATTTT.

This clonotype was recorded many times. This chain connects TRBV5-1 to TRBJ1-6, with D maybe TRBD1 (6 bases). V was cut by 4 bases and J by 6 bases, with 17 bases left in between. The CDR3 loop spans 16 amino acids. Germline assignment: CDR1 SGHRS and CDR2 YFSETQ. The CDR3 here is CASSTAGTPFNSPLHF. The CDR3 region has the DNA TGCGCCAGCAGCACAGCCGGGACACCGTTTAATTCACCCCTCCACTTT.

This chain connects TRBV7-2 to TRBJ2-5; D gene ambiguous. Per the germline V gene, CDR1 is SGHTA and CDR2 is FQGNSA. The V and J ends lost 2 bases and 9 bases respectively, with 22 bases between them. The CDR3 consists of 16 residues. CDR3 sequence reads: CASSLQEPTWGQSQYF. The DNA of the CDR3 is TGTGCCAGCAGCTTACAGGAACCCACATGGGGTCAATCCCAGTACTTC.

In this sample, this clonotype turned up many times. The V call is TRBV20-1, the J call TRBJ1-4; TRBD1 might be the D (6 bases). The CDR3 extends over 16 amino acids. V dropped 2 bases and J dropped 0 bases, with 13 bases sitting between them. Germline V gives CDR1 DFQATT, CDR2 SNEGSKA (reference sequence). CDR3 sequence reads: CSARPLDSATNEKLFF. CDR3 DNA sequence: TGCAGTGCTAGACCGTTGGACAGTGCAACTAATGAAAAACTGTTTTTT.

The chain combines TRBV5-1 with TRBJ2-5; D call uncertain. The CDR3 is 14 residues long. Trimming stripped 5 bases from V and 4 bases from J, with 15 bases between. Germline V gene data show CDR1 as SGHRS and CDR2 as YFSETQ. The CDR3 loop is CASSAMGTGETQYF. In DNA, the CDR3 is TGCGCCAGCAGTGCTATGGGTACGGGAGAGACCCAGTACTTC.

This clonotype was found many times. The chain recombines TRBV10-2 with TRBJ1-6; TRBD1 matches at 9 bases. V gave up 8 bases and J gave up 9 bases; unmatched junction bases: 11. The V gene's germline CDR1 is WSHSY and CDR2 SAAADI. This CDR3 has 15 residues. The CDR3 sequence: CASLQGARTGSPLHF. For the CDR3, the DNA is TGCGCCAGCTTACAGGGGGCCCGGACTGGTTCACCCCTCCACTTT.

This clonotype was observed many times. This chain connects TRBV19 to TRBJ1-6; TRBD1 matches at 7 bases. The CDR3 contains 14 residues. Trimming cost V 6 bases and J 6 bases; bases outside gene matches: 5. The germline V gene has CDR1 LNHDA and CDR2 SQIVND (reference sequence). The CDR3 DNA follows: TGTGCCAGTAGGGAGACAGGGCCTAATTCACCCCTCCACTTT. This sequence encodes CASRETGPNSPLHF.

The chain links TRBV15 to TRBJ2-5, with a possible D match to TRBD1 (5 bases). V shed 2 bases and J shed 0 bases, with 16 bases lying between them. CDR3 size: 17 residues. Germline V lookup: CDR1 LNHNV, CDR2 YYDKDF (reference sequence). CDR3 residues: CATSRFAGLGYQETQYF. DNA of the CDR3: TGTGCCACCAGCAGATTCGCAGGGCTGGGGTACCAAGAGACCCAGTACTTC.

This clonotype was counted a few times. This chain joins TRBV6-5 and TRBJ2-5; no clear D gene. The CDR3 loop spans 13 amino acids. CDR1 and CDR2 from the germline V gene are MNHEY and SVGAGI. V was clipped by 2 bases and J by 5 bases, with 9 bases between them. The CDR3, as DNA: TGTGCCAGCAGTTACGAAGGGTGGGAGACCCAGTACTTC. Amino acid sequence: CASSYEGWETQYF.

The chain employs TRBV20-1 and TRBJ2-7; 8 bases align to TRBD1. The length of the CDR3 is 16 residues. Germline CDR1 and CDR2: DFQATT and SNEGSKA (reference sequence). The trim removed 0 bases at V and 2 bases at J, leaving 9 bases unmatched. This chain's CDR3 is CSARDPDRGPTYEQYF. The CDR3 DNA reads TGCAGTGCTAGAGATCCTGACAGGGGACCTACCTACGAGCAGTACTTC.

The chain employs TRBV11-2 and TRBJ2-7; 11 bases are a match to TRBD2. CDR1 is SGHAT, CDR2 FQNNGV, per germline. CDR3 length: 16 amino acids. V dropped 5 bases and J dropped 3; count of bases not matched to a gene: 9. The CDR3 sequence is CASSAGTSGPHYEQYF. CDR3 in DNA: TGTGCCAGCAGCGCGGGGACTAGCGGCCCTCACTACGAGCAGTACTTC.